This TCR beta chain originates from a study of T cell responses to AZD1222 COVID-19 vaccine. Per the germline V gene, CDR1 is SGHAT and CDR2 is FQNNGV. The CDR3 extends over 12 amino acids. Between the trimmed V and J ends, which lost 0 bases and 4 bases, there was a span of 3 bases. As regards this clone: The antigen remains undetermined.

Clones were read by immunoSEQ multiplex PCR, and TCRdb kept only the in-frame ones, dropping some. This repertoire shows fewer than 110,000 clones, about 90% found once; its top ten account for around 4.7%. Notes on the study in general: It should be noted that donors were predominantly white British and more often female, and clonal diversity was possibly underestimated.

This TCR was recovered from an adult who received the AZD1222 COVID-19 vaccine. The chain combines TRBV11-2 with TRBJ2-5, with no clear D. The starting material was peripheral blood, obtained 28 days after the second AZD1222 dose. CDR3 region: CASSLDGETQYF. CDR3 in DNA: TGTGCCAGCAGCTTAGACGGAGAGACCCAGTACTTC. The whole variable domain, remainder taken from reference TRBV11-2 and TRBJ2-5, is EAGVAQSPRYKIIEKRQSVAFWCNPISGHATLYWYQQILGQGPKLLIQFQNNGVVDDSQLPKDRFSAERLKGVDSTLKIQPAKLEDSAVYLCASSLDGETQYFGPGTRLLVL.